Described below is a single T cell receptor (beta chain) sequence and its context. Its antigen is not known. This CDR3 comprises 15 residues. V lost 4 bases and J lost 1; bases outside the gene matches: 1. Germline V gene data show CDR1 as MGHDK and CDR2 as SYGVNS. This sample was included in a study of cytomegalovirus exposure and HLA in healthy donors. Overall study context: A preliminary data release comprised roughly 80 million unique TCRs obtained from HLA-typed donors. Most donors, 81% of some 400 genotyped, fell in the Caucasian-associated ancestry cluster. Study observations and caveats: Later genetic work tied a missense DCLRE1C variant to beta-chain V and J trimming. Highest at DRB1 and lowest at HLA-C, TCR association rates differed among HLA loci in a later analysis.

The PCR used 60 Vbeta and 13 Jbeta primers. TCRdb's table, derived via immunoSEQ multiplex PCR, lists solely in-frame clones and lacks some. The data show 250,000 to 350,000 clones, approximately 90% seen once. What was sequenced was PBMCs. This chain connects TRBV25-1 to TRBJ2-2; TRBD1 agrees at 9 bases. The clonotype was recovered from a man aged 35 to 55 in good health and CMV-seropositive. The CDR3 sequence is CASSATGGNTGELFF. Written as DNA, the CDR3 is TGTGCCAGCAGTGCGACAGGGGGGAACACCGGGGAGCTGTTTTTT.